The subject of this entry is one T cell receptor beta chain. Its specificity is not known. Trimming removed 7 bases from V and 3 bases from J; junction bases left unmatched: 9. The CDR3 has 14 amino acids. The V gene's germline CDR1 is SGDLS and CDR2 YYNGEE. The entry originates in a study of blood T cells in healthy people across ages. Study results and limitations: Unsorted PBMCs prevented conclusive naive versus antigen-experienced comparison. No one knew whether donors had CMV, which possibly confounded expanded clonotype changes.

A sample-barcoded 5' primer and a J-beta primer mix were used in a second PCR of roughly 6 to 12 cycles. Tags on each cDNA molecule came from a template-switch adaptor with 12 random nucleotides. CDR3-containing paired-end reads numbering at least 2.5 million came from each sample. From the 5' RACE reads, TCRdb called clonotypes with MiXCR, one entry per CDR3 protein. The sample records about 780,000 distinct CDR3 sequences, 46% being singletons. The chain combines TRBV9 with TRBJ2-5, with 7 bases matching TRBD1. The sequence was obtained from an elderly man in good health. The source material was blood. The CDR3 coding sequence is TGTGCCAGCGGCCCCCCCACAGGGGAAGAGACCCAGTACTTC. Its translation: CASGPPTGEETQYF.